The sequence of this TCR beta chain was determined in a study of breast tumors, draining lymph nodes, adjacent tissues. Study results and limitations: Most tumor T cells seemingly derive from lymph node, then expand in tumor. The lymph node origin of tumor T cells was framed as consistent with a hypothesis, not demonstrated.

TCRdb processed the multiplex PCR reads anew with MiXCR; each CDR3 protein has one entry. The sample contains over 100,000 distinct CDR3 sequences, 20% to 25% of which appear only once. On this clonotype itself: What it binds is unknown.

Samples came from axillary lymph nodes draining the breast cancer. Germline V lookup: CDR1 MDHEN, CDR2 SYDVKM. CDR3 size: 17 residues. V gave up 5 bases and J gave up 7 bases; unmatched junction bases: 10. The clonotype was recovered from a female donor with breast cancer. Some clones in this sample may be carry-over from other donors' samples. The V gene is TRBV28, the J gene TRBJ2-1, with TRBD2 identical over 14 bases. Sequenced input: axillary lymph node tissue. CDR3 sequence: CASSHRRLAGGRNEQFF. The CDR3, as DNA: TGTGCCAGCAGTCATAGACGACTAGCGGGAGGGAGAAATGAGCAGTTCTTC.